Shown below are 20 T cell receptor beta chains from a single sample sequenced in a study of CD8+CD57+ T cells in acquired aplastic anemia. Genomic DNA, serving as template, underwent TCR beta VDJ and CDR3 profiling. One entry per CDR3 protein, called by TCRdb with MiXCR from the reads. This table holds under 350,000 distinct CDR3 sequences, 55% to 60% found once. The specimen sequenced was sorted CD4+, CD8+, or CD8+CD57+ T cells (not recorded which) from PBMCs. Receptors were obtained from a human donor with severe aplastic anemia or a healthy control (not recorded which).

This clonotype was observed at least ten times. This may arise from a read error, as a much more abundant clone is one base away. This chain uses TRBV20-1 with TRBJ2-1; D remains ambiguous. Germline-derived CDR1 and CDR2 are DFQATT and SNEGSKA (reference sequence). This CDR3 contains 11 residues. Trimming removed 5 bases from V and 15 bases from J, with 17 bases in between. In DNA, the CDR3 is TGCAGTGCTGGGCTATGGAACCGGTCGTTCTTC. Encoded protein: CSAGLWNRSFF.

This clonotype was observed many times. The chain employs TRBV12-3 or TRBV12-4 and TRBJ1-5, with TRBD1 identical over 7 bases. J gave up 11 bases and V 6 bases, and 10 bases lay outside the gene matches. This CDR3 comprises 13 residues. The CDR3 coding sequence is TGTGCCAGCAGCCTGGACAGGCCTTTTTCCCAGCATTTT. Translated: CASSLDRPFSQHF.

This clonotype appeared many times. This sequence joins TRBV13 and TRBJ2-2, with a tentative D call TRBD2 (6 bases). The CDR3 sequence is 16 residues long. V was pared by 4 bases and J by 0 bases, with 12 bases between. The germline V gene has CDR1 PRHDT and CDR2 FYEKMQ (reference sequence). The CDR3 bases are TGTGCCAGCAGCTCCAGGGACTTTTCGAACACCGGGGAGCTGTTTTTT. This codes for CASSSRDFSNTGELFF.

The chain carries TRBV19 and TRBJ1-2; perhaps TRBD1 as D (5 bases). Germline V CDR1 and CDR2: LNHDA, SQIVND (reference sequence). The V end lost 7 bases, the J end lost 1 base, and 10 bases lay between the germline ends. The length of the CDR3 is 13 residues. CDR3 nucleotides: TGTGCCAGTAAAGGGGACGTTAACTATGGCTACACCTTC. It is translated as CASKGDVNYGYTF.

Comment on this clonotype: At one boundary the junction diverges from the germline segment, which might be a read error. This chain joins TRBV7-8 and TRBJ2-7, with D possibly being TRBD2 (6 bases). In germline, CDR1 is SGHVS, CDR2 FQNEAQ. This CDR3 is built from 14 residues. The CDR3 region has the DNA TGTGCCAGCAGCTCGGGACTCAACACCTACGTGCAGTACTTC. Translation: CASSSGLNTYVQYF.

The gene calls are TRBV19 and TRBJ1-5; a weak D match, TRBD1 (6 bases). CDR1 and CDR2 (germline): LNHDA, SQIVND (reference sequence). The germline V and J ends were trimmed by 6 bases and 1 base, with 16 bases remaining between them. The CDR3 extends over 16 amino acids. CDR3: CASSRGAGESNQPQHF. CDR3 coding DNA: TGTGCCAGTAGCCGGGGGGCAGGGGAAAGCAATCAGCCCCAGCATTTT.

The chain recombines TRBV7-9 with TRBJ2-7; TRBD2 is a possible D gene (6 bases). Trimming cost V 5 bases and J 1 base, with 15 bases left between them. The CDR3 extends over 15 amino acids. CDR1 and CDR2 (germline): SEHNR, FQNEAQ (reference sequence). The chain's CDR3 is CASSLTGTASYEQYF. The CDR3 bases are TGTGCCAGCAGCCTTACCGGGACTGCGTCCTACGAGCAGTACTTC.

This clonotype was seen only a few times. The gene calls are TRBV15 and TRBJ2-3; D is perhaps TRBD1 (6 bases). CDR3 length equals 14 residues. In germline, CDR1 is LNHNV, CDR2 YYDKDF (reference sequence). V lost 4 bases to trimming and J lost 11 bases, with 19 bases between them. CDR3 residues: CATSNYRVGQMQYF. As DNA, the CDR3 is TGTGCCACCAGCAACTACAGGGTGGGACAAATGCAGTATTTT.

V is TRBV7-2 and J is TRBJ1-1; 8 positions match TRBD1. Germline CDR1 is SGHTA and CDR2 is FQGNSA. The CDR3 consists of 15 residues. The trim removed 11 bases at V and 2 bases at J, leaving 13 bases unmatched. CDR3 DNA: TGTGCCGACGTCCGGGGGGGACAGGAAAACACTGAAGCTTTCTTT. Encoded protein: CADVRGGQENTEAFF.

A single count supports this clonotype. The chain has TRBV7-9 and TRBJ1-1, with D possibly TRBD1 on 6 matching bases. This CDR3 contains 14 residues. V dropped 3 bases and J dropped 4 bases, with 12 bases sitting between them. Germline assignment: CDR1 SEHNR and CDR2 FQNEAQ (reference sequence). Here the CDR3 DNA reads TGTGCCAGCAGCTTGGAGGGGGGAGTCACTGAAGCTTTCTTT. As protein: CASSLEGGVTEAFF.

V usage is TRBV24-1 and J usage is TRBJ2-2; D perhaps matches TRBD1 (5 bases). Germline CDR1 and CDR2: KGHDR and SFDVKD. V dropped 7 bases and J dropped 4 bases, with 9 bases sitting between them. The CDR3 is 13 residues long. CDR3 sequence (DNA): TGTGCCACCAGCCCAGGGATCACCGGGGAGCTGTTTTTT. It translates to CATSPGITGELFF.

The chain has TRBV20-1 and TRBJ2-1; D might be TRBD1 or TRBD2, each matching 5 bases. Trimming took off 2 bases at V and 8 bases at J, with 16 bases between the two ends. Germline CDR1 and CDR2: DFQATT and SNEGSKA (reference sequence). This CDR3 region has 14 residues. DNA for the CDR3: TGCAGTGCTAGACTGACGGGATTCAGGGATGAGCAGTTCTTC. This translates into CSARLTGFRDEQFF.

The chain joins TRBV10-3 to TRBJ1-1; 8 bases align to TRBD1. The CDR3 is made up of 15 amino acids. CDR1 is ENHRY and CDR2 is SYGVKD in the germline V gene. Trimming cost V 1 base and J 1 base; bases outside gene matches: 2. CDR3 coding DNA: TGTGCCATCAGTGAGTGGACAGGGAAGAACACTGAAGCTTTCTTT. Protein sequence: CAISEWTGKNTEAFF.

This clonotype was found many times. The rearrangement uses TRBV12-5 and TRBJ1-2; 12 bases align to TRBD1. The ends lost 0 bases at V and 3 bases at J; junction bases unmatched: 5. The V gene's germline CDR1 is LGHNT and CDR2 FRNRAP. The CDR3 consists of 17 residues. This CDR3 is CASGLVLGQGAHYGYTF. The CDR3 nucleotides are TGTGCTAGTGGTTTGGTACTGGGACAGGGGGCACACTATGGCTACACCTTC.

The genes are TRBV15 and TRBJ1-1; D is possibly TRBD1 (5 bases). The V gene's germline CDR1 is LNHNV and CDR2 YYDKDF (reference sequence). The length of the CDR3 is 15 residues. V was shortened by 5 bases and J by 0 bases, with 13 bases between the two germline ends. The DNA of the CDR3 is TGTGCCACCAGCCCCCGGGGCGATATGAACACTGAAGCTTTCTTT. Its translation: CATSPRGDMNTEAFF.

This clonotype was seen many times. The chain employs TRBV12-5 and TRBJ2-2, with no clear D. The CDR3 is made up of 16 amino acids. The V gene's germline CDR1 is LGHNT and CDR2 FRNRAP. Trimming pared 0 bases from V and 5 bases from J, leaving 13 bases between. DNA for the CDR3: TGTGCTAGTGGTTTGGTATTAGGGCCTGAAACCGGGGAGCTGTTTTTT. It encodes CASGLVLGPETGELFF.

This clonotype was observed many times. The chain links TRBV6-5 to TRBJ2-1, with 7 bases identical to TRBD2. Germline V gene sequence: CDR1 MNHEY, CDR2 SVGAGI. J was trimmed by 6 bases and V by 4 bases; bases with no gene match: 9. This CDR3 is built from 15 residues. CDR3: CASSSRTRAVNEQFF. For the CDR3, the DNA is TGTGCCAGCAGTTCCCGGACTAGGGCCGTCAATGAGCAGTTCTTC.

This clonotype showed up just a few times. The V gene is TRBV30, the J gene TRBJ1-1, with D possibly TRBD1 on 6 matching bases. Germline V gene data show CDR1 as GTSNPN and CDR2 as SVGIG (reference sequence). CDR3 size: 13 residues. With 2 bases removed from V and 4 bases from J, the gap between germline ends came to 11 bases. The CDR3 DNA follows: TGTGCCTGGAGTCCCACAGGGAGCACTGAAGCTTTCTTT. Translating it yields CAWSPTGSTEAFF.

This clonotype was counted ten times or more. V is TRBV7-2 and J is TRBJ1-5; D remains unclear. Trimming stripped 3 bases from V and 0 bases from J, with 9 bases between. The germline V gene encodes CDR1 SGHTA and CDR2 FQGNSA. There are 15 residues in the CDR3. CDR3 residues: CASSFLGDSNQPQHF. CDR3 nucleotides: TGTGCCAGCAGCTTTTTAGGCGATAGCAATCAGCCCCAGCATTTT.

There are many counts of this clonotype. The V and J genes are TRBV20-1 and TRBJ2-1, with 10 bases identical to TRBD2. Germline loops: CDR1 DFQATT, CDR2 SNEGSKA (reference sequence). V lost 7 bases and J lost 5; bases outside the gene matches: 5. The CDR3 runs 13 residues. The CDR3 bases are TGCAGTGGGCGAGCGGGGGGGAACAATGAGCAGTTCTTC. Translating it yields CSGRAGGNNEQFF.